This TCR beta chain was captured in a study of shared clonotypes between healthy human individuals. Whole-study context: The donor pool was made up of two women and a few men aged 18 to 49. Each donor's CD8 memory used one plate, CD8 naive two, each CD4 subset three. Study-wide results and caveats: With a handful of donors compared, 4.5% to 6.5% of naive CD4 clonotypes were shared.

Only CD45RO-negative cells positively selected for CCR7 counted as naive CD8 cells, so terminally differentiated effector memory CD45RA+ cells were excluded. The donors, all of them Caucasian adults, lived in Nashville, Tennessee. About this clone itself: The antigen is unknown.

The table came from immunoSEQ multiplex PCR; TCRdb's copy has only in-frame clones and leaves some out. The sample has under 850,000 clones, 85% to 95% seen once. This CDR3 has 17 residues. What was sequenced was naive CD8+ T cells sorted from blood. The clonotype originates from a man aged 30 to 39 in good health. The chain recombines TRBV21-1 with TRBJ1-2. TRBV21-1 is termed a pseudogene. The CDR3 DNA reads TGTGCCAGCGCTCCCCCCCCCACCCGAGGGTCTCAGGATGGCTACACCTTC. Translated: CASAPPPTRGSQDGYTF.